This T cell receptor (beta chain) was sequenced during a study of OX40 agonist ivuxolimab in advanced cancers. The overall study: Of mixed ages from about 20 to 85 and averaging about 65 years, the group was just under 85% male.

Notes on this clone: Its antigen is as yet unknown.

Study results and caveats: Some nonresponders also had low normalized T-cell clonal expansion. Clonal expansion from baseline to week 6 occurred in both CD4+ and CD8+ T cells. The investigators did not determine what antigen specificity the expanded peripheral T cells had.

Produced via immunoSEQ multiplex PCR; TCRdb's table is partial and in-frame only. The data show about 17,000 clones, with 72% seen just once and approximately 24% held by the top ten. The V end was cut by 7 bases, the J end by 6 bases, with 9 bases between. Germline-derived CDR1 and CDR2 are MDHEN and SYDVKM. The CDR3 is made up of 11 amino acids. This specimen consisted of CD4+ or CD8+ T cells sorted from blood, obtained in a trial of the OX40 agonist ivuxolimab. The receptor comes from an adult with an advanced solid tumor such as melanoma, head and neck, liver or kidney cancer. The rearrangement joins TRBV28 to TRBJ1-1; D gene uncertain. The CDR3 bases are TGTGCCAGCACAGAGGACGCTGAAGCTTTCTTT. As protein: CASTEDAEAFF.